This T cell receptor beta chain came from a study of OX40 agonist ivuxolimab in advanced cancers. Study information: Dose-escalation subjects each had hepatocellular carcinoma, melanoma, renal cell or head and neck cancer.

The method was immunoSEQ multiplex PCR; TCRdb's version includes in-frame clones alone and lacks a portion of them. The sample records fewer than 90,000 clones, about nine tenths being singletons. The sequenced sample was CD4+ or CD8+ T cells sorted from blood, obtained in a trial of the OX40 agonist ivuxolimab. This receptor was identified in an adult with an advanced solid tumor such as melanoma, head and neck, liver or kidney cancer.

The CDR3 is CAWSVGLGGEKLFF. The CDR3 bases are TGTGCCTGGAGTGTAGGCCTGGGAGGGGAAAAACTGTTTTTT. The chain uses TRBV30 and TRBJ1-4; D is unresolved. Trimming cost V 0 bases and J 8 bases, with 13 bases left between them. The CDR3 is made up of 14 amino acids. Germline CDR1 is GTSNPN and CDR2 is SVGIG (reference sequence).